The 10 T cell receptor beta chains listed next were all sequenced from one sample in a study of identical twins. TCRdb re-analysed the 5' RACE reads in MiXCR, keeping a single row per CDR3 protein. The sample gives 1.5 million to 2 million distinct CDR3 sequences, roughly a third of which show up once; under 0.35% is in the top ten. Sequencing used cord blood. The receptor source for this set is a newborn girl in good health.

The CDR3 spells CASSLGPQGGYTF. Written as DNA, the CDR3 is TGTGCCAGCAGCCTTGGACCCCAGGGGGGCTACACCTTC. The genes are TRBV7-6 and TRBJ1-2; D may be TRBD1 (6 bases). Germline assignment: CDR1 SGHVS and CDR2 FNYEAQ. With 5 bases removed from V and 8 bases from J, the gap between germline ends came to 15 bases. CDR3 length: 13 amino acids.

This clonotype was found a few times. The chain joins TRBV6-2 or TRBV6-3 to TRBJ2-5; D not certain. From germline, CDR1 is MNHEY and CDR2 SVGEGT. The CDR3 length is 13 residues. Trimming shortened V by 6 bases and J by 0 bases, and 8 bases separated the two germline ends. This CDR3 is CASSRLYQETQYF. CDR3 sequence (DNA): TGTGCCAGCAGCCGGTTGTACCAAGAGACCCAGTACTTC.

This clonotype came up once. The rearrangement uses TRBV25-1 and TRBJ1-3; D might be TRBD1 (6 bases). Germline CDR1 reads MGHDK; CDR2 reads SYGVNS. Trimming took off 8 bases at V and 0 bases at J, with 14 bases between the two ends. The CDR3 is made up of 15 amino acids. The CDR3 coding sequence is TGTGCCAGCTACGGCCAGGGGTTCTCTGGAAACACCATATATTTT. This encodes CASYGQGFSGNTIYF.

The rearrangement uses TRBV27 and TRBJ1-6, with D uncertain. The CDR3 is made up of 14 amino acids. Trimming cost V 6 bases and J 8 bases, with 14 bases left between them. Germline CDR1 and CDR2: MNHEY and SMNVEV (reference sequence). CDR3 sequence (DNA): TGTGCCAGCAGGTTGGAGGACCGAGATTCACCCCTCCACTTT. Its translation is CASRLEDRDSPLHF.

CDR3: CASSYSPRDRRFF. The CDR3 DNA sequence: TGTGCCAGCAGTTACTCACCTCGGGACAGGAGGTTCTTC. This chain joins TRBV6-5 and TRBJ2-1, with 8 positions matching TRBD1. The CDR3 runs to 13 residues. Unmatched junction bases numbered 7, after V lost 0 bases and J lost 15 bases. From germline, CDR1 is MNHEY and CDR2 SVGAGI.

CDR3: CATSSHSGTPSSYNEQFF. CDR3 in DNA: TGTGCCACCAGTTCACATTCCGGGACTCCGAGCTCCTACAATGAGCAGTTCTTC. The rearrangement uses TRBV24-1 and TRBJ2-1; perhaps TRBD2 as D (6 bases). The CDR3 spans 18 residues. Looked up from germline, CDR1 is KGHDR and CDR2 is SFDVKD. V was clipped by 6 bases and J by 0 bases, with 20 bases between them.

The V gene is TRBV3-1, the J gene TRBJ2-1; D might be TRBD1 or TRBD2, each matching 5 bases. V gave up 5 bases and J gave up 5 bases, with 16 bases separating them. Germline CDR1 LGHDT, CDR2 YNNKEL (reference sequence). This CDR3 has 15 residues. CDR3 in amino acids: CASSDRDGFNNEQFF. The CDR3 region has the DNA TGTGCCAGCAGCGACCGGGACGGTTTTAACAATGAGCAGTTCTTC.

This sequence joins TRBV4-1 and TRBJ1-2; tentative D call: TRBD1 (6 bases). CDR3 length: 14 amino acids. Germline assignment: CDR1 MGHRA and CDR2 YSYEKL. V was pared by 3 bases and J by 4 bases, with 12 bases between. The CDR3 nucleotides read TGCGCCAGCAGCCACCCCGGGACAAGCTATGGCTACACCTTC. Its protein product is CASSHPGTSYGYTF.

In this sample, this clonotype turned up a few times. This rearrangement joins TRBV20-1 to TRBJ2-3; D is uncertain. The CDR3 is made up of 14 amino acids. In germline, CDR1 is DFQATT, CDR2 SNEGSKA (reference sequence). The V end lost 3 bases, the J end lost 0 bases, and 10 bases lay between the germline ends. The CDR3 DNA reads TGCAGTGCTAGTCGGAGAACTAGCACAGATACGCAGTATTTT. Amino acid sequence: CSASRRTSTDTQYF.

This chain links TRBV15 with TRBJ1-5; possible D gene TRBD1, 6 bases. The CDR3 is 14 amino acids. In germline, CDR1 is LNHNV, CDR2 YYDKDF (reference sequence). V shed 5 bases and J shed 3 bases, with 11 bases lying between them. The CDR3 reads CATSRGGNNQPQHF. The CDR3 DNA is TGTGCCACCAGCCGAGGGGGTAACAATCAGCCCCAGCATTTT.